These 24 T cell receptor beta chains originate from one sample sequenced in a study of shared clonotypes between healthy human individuals. Naive CD8 cells lacked CD45RO and underwent positive selection for CCR7, leaving out terminally differentiated effector memory CD45RA+ cells. The data were produced by immunoSEQ multiplex PCR, yet TCRdb's version contains in-frame clones alone and is incomplete. Here the sample spans about 680,000 clones, roughly nine tenths being singletons. The source material was naive CD8+ T cells sorted from blood. The receptors derive from a man under 40 in good health.

The J gene is TRBJ2-1, the V gene TRBV27; D is unresolved. CDR1 and CDR2 (germline): MNHEY, SMNVEV (reference sequence). Trimming pared 8 bases from V and 0 bases from J, leaving 5 bases between. This CDR3 is 12 amino acids long. The CDR3, as DNA: TGTGCCAGCGGTAGCTCCTACAATGAGCAGTTCTTC. Its protein is CASGSSYNEQFF.

The rearrangement joins TRBV19 to TRBJ2-7; TRBD2 matches at 9 bases. CDR1 and CDR2 (germline): LNHDA, SQIVND (reference sequence). V dropped 11 bases and J dropped 3; count of bases not matched to a gene: 11. The CDR3 covers 14 residues. The CDR3 DNA is TGTGCCTGCAGCGAGACTAGCGGATTCTACGAGCAGTACTTC. Protein product: CACSETSGFYEQYF.

This chain links TRBV28 with TRBJ1-1; no reliable D call. This CDR3 comprises 14 residues. Germline V gene lookup returns CDR1 MDHEN and CDR2 SYDVKM. V was trimmed by 7 bases and J by 5 bases, leaving 17 bases between them. The CDR3 region is CASNLYGPETEAFF. For the CDR3, the DNA is TGTGCCAGCAACCTTTATGGCCCGGAGACTGAAGCTTTCTTT.

Details on this clone: Other DNA sequences in this sample translate to the same CDR3. J is TRBJ2-7 and V is TRBV5-4; D perhaps matches TRBD1 (5 bases). The CDR3 totals 14 residues. With 4 bases removed from V and 2 bases from J, the gap between germline ends came to 13 bases. Per the germline V gene, CDR1 is SGHNT and CDR2 is YYREEE (reference sequence). CDR3 sequence (DNA): TGTGCCAGCAGCCCGCAGGGTAGCCCCTACGAGCAGTACTTC. Amino acid sequence: CASSPQGSPYEQYF.

This clone appeared a few times. The chain carries TRBV16 and TRBJ1-5, with unresolved D. Germline values: CDR1 KGHSY, CDR2 FQNENV. This CDR3 has 16 residues. Between the trimmed V and J ends, which lost 0 bases and 6 bases, there was a span of 15 bases. CDR3 residues: CASSQSQEVVGQPQHF. The CDR3 nucleotides read TGTGCCAGCAGCCAATCACAAGAGGTAGTGGGTCAGCCCCAGCATTTT.

The chain couples TRBV7-2 to TRBJ2-5, with D tentatively TRBD1 (6 bases). The CDR3 has 14 amino acids. Germline lookup yields CDR1 SGHTA and CDR2 FQGNSA. V was pared by 7 bases and J by 8 bases, with 20 bases between. CDR3 sequence reads: CASNTPRNRDTQYF. Here the CDR3 DNA reads TGTGCCAGCAACACGCCGCGTAACAGGGATACCCAGTACTTC.

The chain links TRBV9 to TRBJ2-1, with no clear D. V was trimmed by 3 bases and J by 0 bases, leaving 16 bases between them. Germline V lookup: CDR1 SGDLS, CDR2 YYNGEE. This CDR3 spans 17 amino acids. CDR3 amino acids: CASSAATSISSYNEQFF. CDR3 coding DNA: TGTGCCAGCAGCGCCGCGACGTCCATTAGCTCCTACAATGAGCAGTTCTTC.

The V gene is TRBV7-9, the J gene TRBJ2-1; D uncertain. There are 13 residues in the CDR3. Germline V gene data show CDR1 as SEHNR and CDR2 as FQNEAQ (reference sequence). V was cut by 4 bases and J by 5 bases, with 9 bases left in between. CDR3 region: CASSSPMNNEQFF. The CDR3 nucleotides are TGTGCCAGCAGCTCGCCCATGAACAATGAGCAGTTCTTC.

The chain carries TRBV4-3 and TRBJ2-5; weak D call: TRBD2 (6 bases). Germline values: CDR1 LGHNA, CDR2 YSLEER. The CDR3 totals 18 residues. Deletions cut 0 bases from V and 5 bases from J, with 22 bases between. The CDR3 coding sequence is TGCGCCAGCAGCCAAGAAGGGACGCGGGGAACGAGGGCTGAGACCCAGTACTTC. It encodes CASSQEGTRGTRAETQYF.

The chain uses TRBV7-3 and TRBJ1-2, with D perhaps TRBD1 (6 bases). The germline gives CDR1 SGHTA, CDR2 FQGTGA. This CDR3 region has 14 residues. With 5 bases removed from V and 5 bases from J, the gap between germline ends came to 15 bases. The CDR3 nucleotides read TGTGCCAGCAGCCCAAACCCAGGGGAATATGGCTACACCTTC. Protein sequence: CASSPNPGEYGYTF.

The V gene is TRBV5-1, the J gene TRBJ2-1; 11 bases map to TRBD1. Per the germline V gene, CDR1 is SGHRS and CDR2 is YFSETQ. The junction had 5 bases not matched to a gene; V was cut back by 4 bases and J by 8 bases. This CDR3 has 14 amino acids. The CDR3 DNA follows: TGCGCCAGCAGCCAAGGACAGGGGGCAGATGAGCAGTTCTTC. Protein: CASSQGQGADEQFF.

This chain uses TRBV27 with TRBJ1-4; D remains ambiguous. Germline V gives CDR1 MNHEY, CDR2 SMNVEV (reference sequence). The CDR3 is made up of 16 amino acids. With 0 bases removed from V and 3 bases from J, the gap between germline ends came to 11 bases. The CDR3 spells CASSLSPWAPNEKLFF. Here the CDR3 DNA reads TGTGCCAGCAGTTTATCGCCTTGGGCCCCTAATGAAAAACTGTTTTTT.

The V and J genes are TRBV27 and TRBJ2-1; no clear D gene. V lost 8 bases, J lost 7 bases, and 9 bases lay in between. The CDR3 has 11 residues. Germline CDR1 is MNHEY and CDR2 is SMNVEV (reference sequence). CDR3 protein: CASVISNEQFF. The CDR3 region has the DNA TGTGCCAGCGTGATTTCAAATGAGCAGTTCTTC.

V gene TRBV18 combines with J gene TRBJ2-1; 8 bases line up with TRBD1. There are 16 residues in the CDR3. After removal of 6 bases from V and 2 bases from J, the junction contained 9 bases not matched to a gene. The germline gives CDR1 KGHSH, CDR2 LQKENI. The CDR3 nucleotides are TGTGCCAGCTCGCCATCACAGGGGGGCCCCTACAATGAGCAGTTCTTC. Translated, it gives CASSPSQGGPYNEQFF. The whole variable domain, filled in from reference TRBV18 and TRBJ2-1, reads NAGVMQNPRHLVRRRGQEARLRCSPMKGHSHVYWYRQLPEEGLKFMVYLQKENIIDESGMPKERFSAEFPKEGPSILRIQQVVRGDSAAYFCASSPSQGGPYNEQFFGPGTRLTVL.

This sequence joins TRBV27 and TRBJ2-3; a weak D match, TRBD1 (5 bases). Germline assignment: CDR1 MNHEY and CDR2 SMNVEV (reference sequence). V lost 2 bases and J 7 bases, leaving 7 bases between the germline ends. This CDR3 has 12 amino acids. The CDR3, as DNA: TGTGCCAGCAGTTTACAGGGCCATACGCAGTATTTT. Protein product: CASSLQGHTQYF.

The CDR3 bases are TGTGCCAGCAGCTCGACTGCGGCCCACGAGCAGTACTTC. Its translation is CASSSTAAHEQYF. The chain couples TRBV11-2 to TRBJ2-7, with D uncertain. In germline, CDR1 is SGHAT, CDR2 FQNNGV. The CDR3 extends over 13 amino acids. Deletions cut 4 bases from V and 5 bases from J, with 12 bases between.

The gene calls are TRBV27 and TRBJ1-1; D might be TRBD1 (5 bases). This CDR3 is built from 16 residues. Germline lookup yields CDR1 MNHEY and CDR2 SMNVEV (reference sequence). Trimming took 4 bases from V and 6 from J, leaving 21 bases between them. The CDR3 here is CASSSRDDGLGSEAFF. In DNA form, the CDR3 reads TGTGCCAGCAGTTCCCGGGACGACGGACTGGGATCTGAAGCTTTCTTT.

The chain employs TRBV11-3 and TRBJ2-1, with 10 nucleotides matching TRBD2. The CDR3 runs to 15 residues. The V and J ends lost 4 bases and 10 bases, in that order; junction bases with no gene match: 10. Germline CDR1 reads SGHNT; CDR2 reads YENEEA. The CDR3 spells CASSSKGNSGREQFF. The CDR3 coding sequence is TGTGCCAGCAGCTCAAAAGGGAATAGCGGGAGGGAGCAGTTCTTC.

The V and J genes are TRBV7-9 and TRBJ2-1, with no clear D. The CDR3 runs 11 residues. In germline, CDR1 is SEHNR, CDR2 FQNEAQ (reference sequence). Between the trimmed V and J ends, which lost 2 bases and 8 bases, there was a span of 4 bases. The CDR3 coding sequence is TGTGCCAGCAGCTTATTGTATGAGCAGTTCTTC. It is translated as CASSLLYEQFF.

V usage is TRBV7-9 and J usage is TRBJ2-2; 8 bases map to TRBD1. The CDR3 has 16 residues. The V gene's germline CDR1 is SEHNR and CDR2 FQNEAQ (reference sequence). The ends lost 5 bases at V and 5 bases at J; junction bases unmatched: 10. CDR3 residues: CASSPSDRGWTGELFF. For the CDR3, the DNA is TGTGCCAGCAGCCCATCAGACAGGGGATGGACCGGGGAGCTGTTTTTT.

The gene calls are TRBV7-6 and TRBJ2-1; D is ambiguous. V was clipped by 0 bases and J by 8 bases, with 8 bases between them. The CDR3 spans 13 residues. In germline, CDR1 is SGHVS, CDR2 FNYEAQ. CDR3 region: CASSLAAYYEQFF. CDR3 sequence (DNA): TGTGCCAGCAGCTTAGCAGCATACTATGAGCAGTTCTTC.

The chain uses TRBV15 and TRBJ2-2; D gene uncertain. The length of the CDR3 is 12 residues. With 1 base removed from V and 8 bases from J, the gap between germline ends came to 5 bases. Per the germline V gene, CDR1 is LNHNV and CDR2 is YYDKDF (reference sequence). This CDR3 reads CATSRVVGELFF. CDR3 nucleotide sequence: TGTGCCACCAGCAGAGTGGTTGGGGAGCTGTTTTTT.

This chain uses TRBV27 with TRBJ2-1; tentatively, D is TRBD1 or TRBD2 (5 bases each). The CDR3 totals 12 residues. Germline assignment: CDR1 MNHEY and CDR2 SMNVEV (reference sequence). V lost 5 bases, J lost 10 bases, and 12 bases lay in between. The CDR3 sequence is CASSLRGEEQFF. CDR3 coding DNA: TGTGCCAGCAGTCTAAGGGGAGAAGAGCAGTTCTTC.

The V and J genes are TRBV6-4 and TRBJ2-1; D is undetermined. Germline V gene data show CDR1 as MRHNA and CDR2 as SNTAGT. V gave up 4 bases and J gave up 7 bases, with 2 bases separating them. The CDR3 sequence is 10 residues long. CDR3 in amino acids: CASSGNEQFF. The DNA of the CDR3 is TGTGCCAGCAGTGGAAATGAGCAGTTCTTC.